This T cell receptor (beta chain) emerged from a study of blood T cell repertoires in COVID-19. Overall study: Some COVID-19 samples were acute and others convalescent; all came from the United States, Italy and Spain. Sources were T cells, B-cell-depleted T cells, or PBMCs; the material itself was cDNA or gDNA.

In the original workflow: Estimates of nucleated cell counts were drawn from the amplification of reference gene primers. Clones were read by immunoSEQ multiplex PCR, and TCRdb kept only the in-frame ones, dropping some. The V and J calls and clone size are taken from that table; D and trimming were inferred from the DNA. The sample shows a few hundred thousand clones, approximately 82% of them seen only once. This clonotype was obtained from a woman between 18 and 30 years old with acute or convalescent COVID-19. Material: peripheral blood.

The CDR3 reads CASSVDSLQETQYF. The CDR3 bases are TGTGCCAGCAGCGTGGACAGCCTCCAAGAGACCCAGTACTTC. This sequence joins TRBV14 and TRBJ2-5; D is possibly TRBD1 (6 bases). The germline V gene has CDR1 SGHDN and CDR2 FVKESK. V was shortened by 5 bases and J by 1 base, with 11 bases between the two germline ends. The CDR3 is 14 residues long.